The T cell receptor beta chain described here comes from a study of shared clonotypes between healthy human individuals. Study findings and constraints: Researchers found naive subsets generally carried larger estimated richness than memory subsets.

The CDR3 has 16 amino acids. Germline CDR1 SGHVS, CDR2 FQNEAQ. Trimming left V 2 bases short and J 4 bases short, with 14 bases between. Donation came from healthy HIV-negative adults that had no recent acute infections or vaccinations. Every contributor of samples was a Caucasian grown-up residing in Nashville, Tennessee. Notes on this clone: Its target is unknown.

Libraries were prepared by immunoSEQ multiplex PCR; TCRdb keeps only in-frame clonotypes and omits some of them. The table has some 550,000 clones, more than 95% seen once. This clonotype was sampled from a woman aged 25 to 39 in good health. Sequenced sample: naive CD4+ T cells sorted from blood. The subset here: CD45RA+ positively selected. V usage is TRBV7-8 and J usage is TRBJ1-4; D is possibly TRBD1 (5 bases). The CDR3 reads CASSLTRTRSNEKLFF. DNA for the CDR3: TGTGCCAGCAGCTTAACGAGGACACGCAGTAATGAAAAACTGTTTTTT.